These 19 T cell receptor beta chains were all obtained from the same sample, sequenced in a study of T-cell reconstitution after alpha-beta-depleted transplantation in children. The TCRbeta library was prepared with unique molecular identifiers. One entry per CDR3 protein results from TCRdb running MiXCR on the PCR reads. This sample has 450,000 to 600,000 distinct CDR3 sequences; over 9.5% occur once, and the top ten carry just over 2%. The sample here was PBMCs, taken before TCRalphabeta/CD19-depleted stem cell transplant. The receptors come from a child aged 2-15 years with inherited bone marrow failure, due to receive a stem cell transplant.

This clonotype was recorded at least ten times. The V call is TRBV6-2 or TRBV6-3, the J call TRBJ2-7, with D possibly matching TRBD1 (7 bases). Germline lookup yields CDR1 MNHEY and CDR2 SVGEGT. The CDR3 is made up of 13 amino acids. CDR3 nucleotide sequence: TGTGCTCTTAGGGACAGCGGGTCCTACGAGCAGTACTTC. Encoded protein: CALRDSGSYEQYF.

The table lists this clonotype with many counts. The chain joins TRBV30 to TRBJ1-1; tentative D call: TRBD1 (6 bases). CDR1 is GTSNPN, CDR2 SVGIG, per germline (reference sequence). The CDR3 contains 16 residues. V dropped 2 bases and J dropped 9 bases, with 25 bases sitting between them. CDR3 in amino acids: CAWSTLLGADPLKAFF. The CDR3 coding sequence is TGTGCCTGGAGTACCCTTCTGGGGGCAGACCCTCTGAAAGCTTTCTTT.

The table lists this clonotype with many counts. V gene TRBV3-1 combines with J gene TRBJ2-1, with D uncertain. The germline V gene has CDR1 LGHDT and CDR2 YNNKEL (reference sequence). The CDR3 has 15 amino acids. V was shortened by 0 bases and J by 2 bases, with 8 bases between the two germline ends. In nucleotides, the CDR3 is TGTGCCAGCAGCCAAGATTACGGTACCTACAATGAGCAGTTCTTC. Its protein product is CASSQDYGTYNEQFF.

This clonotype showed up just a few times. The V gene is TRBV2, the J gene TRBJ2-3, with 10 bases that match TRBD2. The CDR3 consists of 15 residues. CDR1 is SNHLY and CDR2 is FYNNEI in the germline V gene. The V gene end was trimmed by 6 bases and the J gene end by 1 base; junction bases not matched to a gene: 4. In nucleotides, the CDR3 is TGTGCCAGCAGACCCGGGACTAGCGGCACAGATACGCAGTATTTT. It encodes CASRPGTSGTDTQYF.

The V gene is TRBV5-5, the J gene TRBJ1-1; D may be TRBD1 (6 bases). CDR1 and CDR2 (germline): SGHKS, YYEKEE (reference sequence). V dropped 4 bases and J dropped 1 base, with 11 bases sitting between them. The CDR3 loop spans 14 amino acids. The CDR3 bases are TGTGCCAGCAGCCACCGGACAGCGAACACTGAAGCTTTCTTT. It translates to CASSHRTANTEAFF.

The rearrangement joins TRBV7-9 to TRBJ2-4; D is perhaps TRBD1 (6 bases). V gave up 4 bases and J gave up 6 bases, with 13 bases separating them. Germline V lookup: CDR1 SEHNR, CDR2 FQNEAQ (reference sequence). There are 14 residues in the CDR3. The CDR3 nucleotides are TGTGCCAGCAGCTCCCCCCGGACAGTAAACATTCAGTACTTC. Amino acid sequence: CASSSPRTVNIQYF.

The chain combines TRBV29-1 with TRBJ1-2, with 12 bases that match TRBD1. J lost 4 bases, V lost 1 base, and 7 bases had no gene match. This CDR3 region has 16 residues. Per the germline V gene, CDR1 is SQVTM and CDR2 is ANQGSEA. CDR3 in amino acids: CSVEGGRDRGLYGYTF. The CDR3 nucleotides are TGCAGCGTTGAAGGGGGGAGGGACAGGGGGCTCTATGGCTACACCTTC.

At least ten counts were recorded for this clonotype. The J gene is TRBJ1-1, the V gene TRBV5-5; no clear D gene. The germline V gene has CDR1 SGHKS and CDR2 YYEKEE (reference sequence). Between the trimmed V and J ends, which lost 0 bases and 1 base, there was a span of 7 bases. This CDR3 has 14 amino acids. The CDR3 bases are TGTGCCAGCAGCTTGGTTGTACGGAACACTGAAGCTTTCTTT. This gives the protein CASSLVVRNTEAFF.

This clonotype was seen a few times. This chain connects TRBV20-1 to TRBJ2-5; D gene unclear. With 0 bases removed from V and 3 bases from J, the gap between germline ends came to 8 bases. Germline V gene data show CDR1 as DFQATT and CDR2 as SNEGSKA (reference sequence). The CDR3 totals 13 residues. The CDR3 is CSARDGSEETQYF. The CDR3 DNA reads TGCAGTGCTAGAGATGGCAGTGAAGAGACCCAGTACTTC.

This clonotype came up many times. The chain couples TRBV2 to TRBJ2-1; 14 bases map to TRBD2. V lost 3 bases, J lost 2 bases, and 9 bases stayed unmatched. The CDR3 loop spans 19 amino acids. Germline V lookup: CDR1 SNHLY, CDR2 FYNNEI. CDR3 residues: CASSELLGLAGEAYNEQFF. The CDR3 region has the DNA TGTGCCAGCAGTGAGCTTCTGGGACTAGCGGGAGAAGCCTACAATGAGCAGTTCTTC.

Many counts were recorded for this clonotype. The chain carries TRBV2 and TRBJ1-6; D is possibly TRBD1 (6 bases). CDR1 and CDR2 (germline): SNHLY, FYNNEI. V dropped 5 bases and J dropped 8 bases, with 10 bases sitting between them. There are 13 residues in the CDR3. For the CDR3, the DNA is TGTGCCAGCAGTCAGGGGCAGTATTCACCCCTCCACTTT. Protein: CASSQGQYSPLHF.

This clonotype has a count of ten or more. The CDR3: CSALLRGSTGNTIYF. The CDR3 coding sequence is TGCAGTGCCCTCCTCAGGGGATCGACTGGAAACACCATATATTTT. The rearrangement links TRBV20-1 to TRBJ1-3; D is perhaps TRBD1 (6 bases). From germline, CDR1 is DFQATT and CDR2 SNEGSKA (reference sequence). The CDR3 is 15 amino acids. V was shortened by 6 bases and J by 2 bases, with 17 bases between the two germline ends.

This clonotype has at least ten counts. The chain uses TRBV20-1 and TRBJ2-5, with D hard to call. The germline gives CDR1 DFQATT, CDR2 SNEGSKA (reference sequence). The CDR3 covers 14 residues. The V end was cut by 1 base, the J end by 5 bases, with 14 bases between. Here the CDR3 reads CSARVVHVVETQYF. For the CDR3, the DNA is TGCAGTGCTAGAGTTGTGCACGTTGTGGAGACCCAGTACTTC.

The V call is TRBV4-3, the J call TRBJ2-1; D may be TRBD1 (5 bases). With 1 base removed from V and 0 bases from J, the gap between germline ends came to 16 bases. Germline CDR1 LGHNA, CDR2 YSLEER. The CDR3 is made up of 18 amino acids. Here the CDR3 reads CASSQVIDQGSSYNEQFF. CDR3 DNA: TGCGCCAGCAGCCAAGTGATCGATCAGGGAAGCTCCTACAATGAGCAGTTCTTC.

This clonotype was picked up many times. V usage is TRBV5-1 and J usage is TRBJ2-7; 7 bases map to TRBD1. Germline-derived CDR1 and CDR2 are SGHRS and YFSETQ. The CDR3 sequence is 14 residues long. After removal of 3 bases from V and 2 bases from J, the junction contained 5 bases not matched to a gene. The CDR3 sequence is CASSSRQGPYEQYF. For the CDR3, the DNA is TGCGCCAGCAGCTCCCGACAGGGACCCTACGAGCAGTACTTC. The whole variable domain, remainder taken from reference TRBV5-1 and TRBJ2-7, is KAGVTQTPRYLIKTRGQQVTLSCSPISGHRSVSWYQQTPGQGLQFLFEYFSETQRNKGNFPGRFSGRQFSNSRSEMNVSTLELGDSALYLCASSSRQGPYEQYFGPGTRLTVT.

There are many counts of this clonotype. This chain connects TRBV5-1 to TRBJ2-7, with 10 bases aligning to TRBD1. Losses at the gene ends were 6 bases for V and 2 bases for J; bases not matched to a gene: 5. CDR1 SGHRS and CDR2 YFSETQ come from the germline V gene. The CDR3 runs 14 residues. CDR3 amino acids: CASNPGQGTYEQYF. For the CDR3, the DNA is TGCGCCAGCAACCCGGGACAGGGGACCTACGAGCAGTACTTC.

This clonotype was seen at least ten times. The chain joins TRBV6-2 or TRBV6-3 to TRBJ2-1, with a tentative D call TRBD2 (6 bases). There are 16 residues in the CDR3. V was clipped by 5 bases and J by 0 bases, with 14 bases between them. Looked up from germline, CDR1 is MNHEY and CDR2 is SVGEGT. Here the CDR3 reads CASSRTNAYSYNEQFF. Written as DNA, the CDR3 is TGTGCCAGCAGTAGGACTAACGCCTACTCCTACAATGAGCAGTTCTTC.

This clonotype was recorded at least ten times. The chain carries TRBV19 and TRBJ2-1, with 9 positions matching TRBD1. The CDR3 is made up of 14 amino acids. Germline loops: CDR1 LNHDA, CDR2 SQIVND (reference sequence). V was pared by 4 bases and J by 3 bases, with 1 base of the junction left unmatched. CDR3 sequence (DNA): TGTGCCAGTAGTAGGGGACAGGGCTACAATGAGCAGTTCTTC. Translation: CASSRGQGYNEQFF.

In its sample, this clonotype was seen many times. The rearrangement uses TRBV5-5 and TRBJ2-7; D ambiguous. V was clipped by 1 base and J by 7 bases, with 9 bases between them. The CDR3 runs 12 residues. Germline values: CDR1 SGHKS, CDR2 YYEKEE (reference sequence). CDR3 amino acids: CASSLYLREQYF. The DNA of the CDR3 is TGTGCCAGCAGCTTGTATCTTCGGGAGCAGTACTTC.